This TCR beta chain was recovered during a study of cytomegalovirus exposure and HLA in healthy donors. On the study more broadly: A prior study identified approximately 120 million unique TCR beta sequences from 180 million or so T cells. Study-wide results and caveats: TCR beta V segments were, for the most part, productive about 87% or about 30% of the time in an earlier analysis.

The PCR was carried out with 60 Vbeta primers and 13 Jbeta primers. Generated by immunoSEQ multiplex PCR, the TCRdb table keeps only in-frame clones and is missing some. The table has over 150,000 clones, approximately 80% seen once. The table lists this clone with a count of one. Its antigen is unknown. V trimming: 3 bases; J trimming: 4 bases; junction bases outside the gene matches: 5. CDR1 is SGHRS, CDR2 YFSETQ, per germline. This CDR3 has 15 amino acids. The sequenced sample consisted of PBMCs. This receptor was obtained from a woman in her forties or fifties in good health and CMV-seronegative. The rearrangement joins TRBV5-1 to TRBJ2-1; 9 bases match TRBD2. CDR3 residues: CASSSLAGLYNEQFF. In nucleotides, the CDR3 is TGCGCCAGCAGCTCCCTAGCGGGACTTTACAATGAGCAGTTCTTC.